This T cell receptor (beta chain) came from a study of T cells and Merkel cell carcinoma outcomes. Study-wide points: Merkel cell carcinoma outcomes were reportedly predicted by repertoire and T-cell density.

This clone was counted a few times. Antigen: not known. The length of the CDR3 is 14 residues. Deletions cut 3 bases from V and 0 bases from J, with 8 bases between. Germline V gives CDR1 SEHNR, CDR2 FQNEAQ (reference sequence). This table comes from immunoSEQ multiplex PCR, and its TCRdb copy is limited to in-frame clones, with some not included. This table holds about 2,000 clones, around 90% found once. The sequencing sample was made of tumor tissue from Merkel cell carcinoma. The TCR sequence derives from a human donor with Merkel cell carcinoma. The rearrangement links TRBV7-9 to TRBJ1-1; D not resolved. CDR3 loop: CASSLGQLNTEAFF. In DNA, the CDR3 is TGTGCCAGCAGCTTGGGCCAGTTGAACACTGAAGCTTTCTTT.